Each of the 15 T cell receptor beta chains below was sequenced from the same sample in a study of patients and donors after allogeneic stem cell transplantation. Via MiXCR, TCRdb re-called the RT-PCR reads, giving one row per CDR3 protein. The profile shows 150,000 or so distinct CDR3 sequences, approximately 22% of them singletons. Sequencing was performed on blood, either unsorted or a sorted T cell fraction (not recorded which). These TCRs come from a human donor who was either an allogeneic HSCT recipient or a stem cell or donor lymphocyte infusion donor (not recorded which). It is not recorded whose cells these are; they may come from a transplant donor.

This chain's CDR3 is CASSDGTPLRYF. CDR3 DNA: TGTGCCAGCAGCGACGGGACTCCTCTCCGGTATTTT. The rearrangement links TRBV7-8 to TRBJ2-3, with D perhaps TRBD2 (6 bases). CDR1 is SGHVS and CDR2 is FQNEAQ in the germline V gene. This CDR3 comprises 12 residues. The V end lost 5 bases, the J end lost 14 bases, and 17 bases lay between the germline ends.

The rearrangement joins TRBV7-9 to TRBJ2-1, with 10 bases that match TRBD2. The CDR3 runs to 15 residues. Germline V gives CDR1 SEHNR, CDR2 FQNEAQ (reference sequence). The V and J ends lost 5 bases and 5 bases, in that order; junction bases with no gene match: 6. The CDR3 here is CASSRGTSADNEQFF. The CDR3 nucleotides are TGTGCCAGCAGCCGAGGGACTAGCGCTGACAATGAGCAGTTCTTC.

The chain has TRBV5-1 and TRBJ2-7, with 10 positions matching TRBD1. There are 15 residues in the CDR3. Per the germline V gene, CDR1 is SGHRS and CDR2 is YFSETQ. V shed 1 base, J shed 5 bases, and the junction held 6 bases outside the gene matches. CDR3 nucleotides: TGCGCCAGCAGCTTGAAGGGACAGGGGCTCAACGAGCAGTACTTC. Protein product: CASSLKGQGLNEQYF.

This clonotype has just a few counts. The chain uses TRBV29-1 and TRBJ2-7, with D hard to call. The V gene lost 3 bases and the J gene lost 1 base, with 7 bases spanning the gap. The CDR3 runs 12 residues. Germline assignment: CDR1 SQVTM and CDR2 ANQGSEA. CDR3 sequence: CSVDKGSYEQYF. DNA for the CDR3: TGCAGCGTTGACAAAGGATCCTACGAGCAGTACTTC.

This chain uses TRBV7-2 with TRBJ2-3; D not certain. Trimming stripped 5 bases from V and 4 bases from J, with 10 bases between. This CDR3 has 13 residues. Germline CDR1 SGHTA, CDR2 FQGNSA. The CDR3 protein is CASSPALADTQYF. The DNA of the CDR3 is TGTGCCAGCAGCCCCGCTCTGGCAGATACGCAGTATTTT.

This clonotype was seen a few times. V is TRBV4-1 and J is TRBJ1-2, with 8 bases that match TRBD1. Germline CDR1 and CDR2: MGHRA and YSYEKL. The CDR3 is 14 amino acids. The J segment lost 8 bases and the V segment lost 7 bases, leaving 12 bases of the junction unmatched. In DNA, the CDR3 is TGCGCCAGCAAATCCCAACAGGGGGAGAGGGGCTACACCTTC. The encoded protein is CASKSQQGERGYTF.

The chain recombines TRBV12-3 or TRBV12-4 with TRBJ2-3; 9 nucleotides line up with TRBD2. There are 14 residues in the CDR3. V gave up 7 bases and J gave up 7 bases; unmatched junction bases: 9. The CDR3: CASTRESGGYTQYF. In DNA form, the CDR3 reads TGTGCCAGCACCAGGGAGAGCGGGGGGTATACGCAGTATTTT.

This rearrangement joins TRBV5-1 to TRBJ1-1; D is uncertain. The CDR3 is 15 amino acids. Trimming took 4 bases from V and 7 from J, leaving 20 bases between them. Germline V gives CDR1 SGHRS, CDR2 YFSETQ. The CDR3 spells CASSPDPGVKFEAFF. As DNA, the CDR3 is TGCGCCAGCAGCCCCGATCCCGGGGTCAAATTTGAAGCTTTCTTT.

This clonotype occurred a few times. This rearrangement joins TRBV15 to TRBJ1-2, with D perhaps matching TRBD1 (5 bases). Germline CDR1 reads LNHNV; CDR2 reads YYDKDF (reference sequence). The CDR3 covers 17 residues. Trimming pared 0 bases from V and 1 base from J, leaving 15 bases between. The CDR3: CATSRDLGRTLNYGYTF. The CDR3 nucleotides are TGTGCCACCAGCAGAGATCTGGGACGGACACTTAACTATGGCTACACCTTC.

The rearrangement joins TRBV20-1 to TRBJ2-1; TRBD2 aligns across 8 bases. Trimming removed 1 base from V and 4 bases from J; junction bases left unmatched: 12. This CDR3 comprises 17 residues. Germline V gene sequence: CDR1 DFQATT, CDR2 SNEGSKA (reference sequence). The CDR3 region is CSARVGVLAGGYNEQFF. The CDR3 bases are TGCAGTGCTAGAGTTGGGGTGCTCGCGGGGGGTTACAATGAGCAGTTCTTC.

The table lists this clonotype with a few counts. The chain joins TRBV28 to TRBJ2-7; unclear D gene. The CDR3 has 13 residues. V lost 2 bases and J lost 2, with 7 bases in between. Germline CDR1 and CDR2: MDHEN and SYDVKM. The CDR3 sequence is CASSLPETYEQYF. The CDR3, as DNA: TGTGCCAGCAGTTTACCGGAAACCTACGAGCAGTACTTC.

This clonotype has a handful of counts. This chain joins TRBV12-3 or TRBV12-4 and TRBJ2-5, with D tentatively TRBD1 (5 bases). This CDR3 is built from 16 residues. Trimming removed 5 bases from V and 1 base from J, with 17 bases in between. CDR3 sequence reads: CASSPEAGMSQETQYF. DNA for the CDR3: TGTGCCAGCAGTCCAGAGGCAGGGATGTCCCAAGAGACCCAGTACTTC.

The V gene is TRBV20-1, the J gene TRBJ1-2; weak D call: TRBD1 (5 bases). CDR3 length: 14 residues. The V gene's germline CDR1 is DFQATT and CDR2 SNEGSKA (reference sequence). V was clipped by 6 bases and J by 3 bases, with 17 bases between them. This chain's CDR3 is CSAHTGRGDYGYTF. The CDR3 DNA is TGCAGTGCGCACACCGGGCGGGGGGACTATGGCTACACCTTC.

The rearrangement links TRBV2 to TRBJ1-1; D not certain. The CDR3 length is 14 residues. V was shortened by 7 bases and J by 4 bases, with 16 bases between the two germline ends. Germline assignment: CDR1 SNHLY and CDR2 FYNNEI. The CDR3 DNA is TGTGCCAGCACCCTCGCGGATTTAGGCACTGAAGCTTTCTTT. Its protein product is CASTLADLGTEAFF.

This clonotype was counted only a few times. The CDR3 sequence is CATGPREGFGEQFF. DNA for the CDR3: TGTGCCACCGGCCCCCGGGAGGGCTTCGGGGAGCAGTTCTTC. This chain joins TRBV24-1 and TRBJ2-1, with 8 positions matching TRBD2. CDR3 size: 14 residues. V dropped 9 bases and J dropped 10; count of bases not matched to a gene: 13. Germline V gives CDR1 KGHDR, CDR2 SFDVKD.